Below, 8 T cell receptor beta chains from the same sample are listed, as sequenced in a study of T cells in localized non-small cell lung cancer. Sequencing was performed with immunoSEQ multiplex PCR; in TCRdb, only in-frame clones are kept and a portion is missing. The sample has 70,000 to 100,000 clones; roughly 88% are singletons. Sequenced material: PBMCs, taken before any cancer treatment. These receptor sequences come from a woman between 40 and 69 years old with stage II squamous cell lung carcinoma.

This clone showed up just once. The chain recombines TRBV27 with TRBJ2-3; 10 bases are shared with TRBD2. Germline-derived CDR1 and CDR2 are MNHEY and SMNVEV (reference sequence). CDR3 length: 15 residues. J gave up 4 bases and V 4 bases, and 5 bases lay outside the gene matches. The CDR3 bases are TGTGCCAGCAGTTGGCAGCGGGGGGGCGCAGATACGCAGTATTTT. It is translated as CASSWQRGGADTQYF.

The chain couples TRBV6-4 to TRBJ1-2, with a tentative D call TRBD1 (6 bases). The V gene lost 0 bases and the J gene lost 5 bases, with 10 bases spanning the gap. In germline, CDR1 is MRHNA, CDR2 SNTAGT. The CDR3 has 14 residues. CDR3 loop: CASSDSAGQYGYTF. CDR3 bases: TGTGCCAGCAGTGACTCGGCCGGACAGTATGGCTACACCTTC.

The chain employs TRBV7-8 and TRBJ2-5; no clear D gene. Germline CDR1 reads SGHVS; CDR2 reads FQNEAQ. This CDR3 contains 15 residues. The ends were cut back, 5 bases at V and 5 bases at J, with 18 bases in the middle. DNA for the CDR3: TGTGCCAGCAGCCCTTCCTCGAGATCTTCGGAGACCCAGTACTTC. It encodes CASSPSSRSSETQYF.

This clone was picked up one time. The V and J genes are TRBV18 and TRBJ2-7; no reliable D call. V lost 2 bases to trimming and J lost 3 bases, with 11 bases between them. This CDR3 contains 14 residues. Per germline, CDR1 KGHSH and CDR2 LQKENI. The CDR3 loop reads CASSPSGEGYEQYF. CDR3 nucleotides: TGTGCCAGCTCACCATCGGGTGAAGGCTACGAGCAGTACTTC.

This clone was observed a few times. This sequence joins TRBV7-2 and TRBJ2-1; TRBD1 is a possible D gene (6 bases). The CDR3 has 13 amino acids. V lost 3 bases, J lost 5 bases, and 8 bases lay in between. CDR1 and CDR2 (germline): SGHTA, FQGNSA. Here the CDR3 DNA reads TGTGCCAGCAGCTTCAGACAGGACAATGAGCAGTTCTTC. This encodes CASSFRQDNEQFF.

CDR3 sequence reads: CATSSRDRGNQPQHF. CDR3 DNA sequence: TGTGCCACCAGCAGCCGAGACAGGGGAAACCAGCCCCAGCATTTT. The chain carries TRBV15 and TRBJ1-5; TRBD1 matches 8 bases. The ends lost 3 bases at V and 7 bases at J; junction bases unmatched: 8. Germline CDR1 reads LNHNV; CDR2 reads YYDKDF (reference sequence). CDR3 length equals 15 residues.

The rearrangement joins TRBV19 to TRBJ2-2, with 8 bases lining up with TRBD1. CDR3 length equals 16 residues. Looked up from germline, CDR1 is LNHDA and CDR2 is SQIVND (reference sequence). V shed 1 base, J shed 6 bases, and the junction held 7 bases outside the gene matches. CDR3 in DNA: TGTGCCAGTAGTATAGCACGGACAGGGATCCCCGGGGAGCTGTTTTTT. Amino acids: CASSIARTGIPGELFF. The full variable domain, with the rest looked up from reference TRBV19 and TRBJ2-2, is DGGITQSPKYLFRKEGQNVTLSCEQNLNHDAMYWYRQDPGQGLRLIYYSQIVNDFQKGDIAEGYSVSREKKESFPLTVTSAQKNPTAFYLCASSIARTGIPGELFFGEGSRLTVL.

This clone has only one observation. This chain joins TRBV10-2 and TRBJ1-5, with 9 bases fitting TRBD1. This CDR3 comprises 13 residues. V dropped 7 bases and J dropped 5; count of bases not matched to a gene: 3. Germline V gene lookup returns CDR1 WSHSY and CDR2 SAAADI. The CDR3 nucleotides are TGCGCCAGCAAAGACAGGGGGGATCAGCCCCAGCATTTT. This encodes CASKDRGDQPQHF.